The clone carrying this TCR beta chain came up a few times. This sample stems from a study of T cells in Graves' hyperthyroidism and ophthalmopathy. RNA transcripts yielded amplified TCR beta CDR3 regions. During a first-round RT-PCR of the TCR CDR3, the HTBI primer set was used. Each CDR3 protein is one row after TCRdb ran MiXCR on the multiplex PCR reads. This sample yields about 350,000 distinct CDR3 sequences, of which about 20% are seen a single time; around 3.4% belongs to the top ten. This CDR3 has 14 amino acids. The junction had 8 bases not matched to a gene; V was cut back by 6 bases and J by 7 bases.

The sequencing sample was made of blood. This chain connects TRBV12-3 or TRBV12-4 to TRBJ2-2; TRBD1 matches 7 bases. The receptor's source is a woman between 18 and 29 years old with Graves' hyperthyroidism. As DNA, the CDR3 is TGTGCCAGCAGCCCTACAGGGGACCGCGGGGAGCTGTTTTTT. It translates to CASSPTGDRGELFF.